The 28 T cell receptor beta chains given below trace back to one sample, sequenced in a study of T cell clonality in common variable immunodeficiency. Assay used: immunoSEQ multiplex PCR; TCRdb lists only in-frame clones, some missing. The sample gives more than 45,000 clones, none seen only once, and the top ten clones hold approximately 5.9%. What was sequenced was peripheral blood mononuclear cells. These receptor sequences come from a person aged 18 to 70 in good health.

This clone was counted ten times or more. The read ends 3 residues early relative to the CDR3; the germline J gene fills the gap. The gene calls are TRBV29-1 and TRBJ2-7; TRBD1 might be the D (6 bases). V lost 0 bases to trimming and J lost 3 bases, with 18 bases between them. Germline V gene lookup returns CDR1 SQVTM and CDR2 ANQGSEA. This CDR3 has 16 amino acids. The CDR3 loop is CSVEDTGLGAGYEQYF. The sequenced part of the CDR3 DNA is TGCAGCGTTGAAGATACCGGATTGGGGGCAGGCTACGAG.

This clone was observed many times. The read is 3 residues too short to cover the CDR3 end, so that end is filled in from the germline J gene. The chain is built from TRBV6-1 and TRBJ1-2, with 8 positions matching TRBD1. The CDR3 loop spans 15 amino acids. V trimming: 4 bases; J trimming: 2 bases; junction bases outside the gene matches: 6. Per germline, CDR1 MNHNS and CDR2 SASEGT. The DNA read from the CDR3 is TGTGCCAGCAGTGGATCGGACAGGGCGAACTATGGC. Translating gives CASSGSDRANYG. The CDR3 reads in full as CASSGSDRANYGYTF.

This clone was counted ten times or more. With the read ending 3 residues before the CDR3 end, the germline J gene is used to fill in that end. The V gene is TRBV6-1, the J gene TRBJ2-2; 11 nucleotides align to TRBD1. CDR1 and CDR2 from the germline V gene are MNHNS and SASEGT. The CDR3 extends over 17 amino acids. V lost 2 bases and J lost 7; bases outside the gene matches: 9. This CDR3 reads CASSELRTGGVIGELFF. The DNA read from the CDR3 is TGTGCCAGCAGTGAACTCCGGACAGGGGGCGTTATCGGGGAG.

This clone was found many times. The read terminates 3 residues ahead of where the CDR3 ends, so the germline J gene completes it. The chain uses TRBV19 and TRBJ2-7; the D gene is possibly TRBD1 (6 bases). Trimming removed 2 bases from V and 2 bases from J, with 13 bases in between. Germline assignment: CDR1 LNHDA and CDR2 SQIVND (reference sequence). This CDR3 contains 15 residues. The CDR3 protein is CASSISWNRAYEQYF. CDR3 DNA (partial): TGTGCCAGTAGTATATCTTGGAACAGGGCCTACGAG.

There are a few counts of this clone. The read ends 3 residues shy of where the CDR3 ends; the end is completed using the germline J gene. The chain carries TRBV20-1 and TRBJ1-2; the D gene is possibly TRBD1 (5 bases). The CDR3 is 14 amino acids. Looked up from germline, CDR1 is DFQATT and CDR2 is SNEGSKA (reference sequence). The CDR3 here is CSAAQEWSNQPYTF. The DNA read from the CDR3 is TGCAGTGCTGCACAGGAGTGGAGCAATCAGCCC.

This clone was counted ten times or more. CDR3 residues: CASSLAGQTNEKLFF. The DNA read from the CDR3 is TGTGCCAGCAGCTTGGCGGGACAGACTAATGAAAAA. This chain links TRBV5-8 with TRBJ1-4; 7 bases are shared with TRBD1. The DNA ends 3 residues before the CDR3 does, and the rest of the CDR3 is filled in from the germline J gene. Germline V lookup: CDR1 SGHTS, CDR2 YDEGEE. There are 15 residues in the CDR3. V shed 0 bases and J 2 bases; nucleotides not matched to a gene: 1.

This clone was detected ten times or more. The CDR3 end lies 3 residues beyond the end of the read and is filled in from the germline J gene. The V call is TRBV2, the J call TRBJ1-2; D is unclear. The CDR3 contains 13 residues. Germline V gives CDR1 SNHLY, CDR2 FYNNEI. CDR3 bases read: TGTGCCAGCAGCCCTAGAGCCGGGTTGGGC. It encodes CASSPRAGLG. The CDR3 as a whole reads CASSPRAGLGYTF. Looking up the rest from reference TRBV2 and TRBJ1-2 gives the full variable domain: EPEVTQTPSHQVTQMGQEVILRCVPISNHLYFYWYRQILGQKVEFLVSFYNNEISEKSEIFDDQFSVERPDGSNFTLKIRSTKLEDSAMYFCASSPRAGLGYTFGSGTRLTVV.

In this sample, this clone turned up many times. The CDR3 extends 3 residues past the end of the read, so its final part is completed from the germline J gene. This sequence joins TRBV6-2 or TRBV6-3 and TRBJ2-7; tentative D call: TRBD1 (6 bases). Between the trimmed V and J ends, which lost 4 bases and 3 bases, there was a span of 10 bases. The CDR3 contains 13 residues. CDR1 is MNHEY, CDR2 SVGEGT, per germline. The CDR3 region is CASSSQGYYEQYF. CDR3 bases read: TGTGCCAGCAGTTCTCAGGGGTACTACGAG.

This clone was detected many times. With the read ending 3 residues before the CDR3 end, the germline J gene is used to fill in that end. The chain recombines TRBV20-1 with TRBJ2-7; 9 bases agree with TRBD1. The CDR3 sequence is 16 residues long. J gave up 1 base and V 0 bases, and 7 bases lay outside the gene matches. The germline V gene encodes CDR1 DFQATT and CDR2 SNEGSKA (reference sequence). CDR3 sequence: CSARDWAGQGSYEQYF. Partial CDR3 DNA: TGCAGTGCTAGAGATTGGGCGGGACAGGGATCCTACGAG.

This clone was seen many times. The read ends 3 residues early relative to the CDR3; the germline J gene fills the gap. The same CDR3 also results from other DNA sequences found in this sample. This chain uses TRBV7-6 with TRBJ1-3; 7 bases map to TRBD1. Germline V gives CDR1 SGHVS, CDR2 FNYEAQ. The CDR3 sequence is 14 residues long. After removal of 5 bases from V and 6 bases from J, the junction contained 7 bases not matched to a gene. CDR3 bases read: TGTGCCAGCAGCCTCGGGACAGCCTCAAACACC. Amino acids: CASSLGTASNT. The whole CDR3 sequence is CASSLGTASNTIYF.

This clone was counted ten times or more. The read is 3 residues too short to cover the CDR3 end, so that end is filled in from the germline J gene. This chain links TRBV5-1 with TRBJ1-1, with 9 nucleotides matching TRBD1. Germline CDR1 is SGHRS and CDR2 is YFSETQ. The V and J ends lost 4 bases and 2 bases, in that order; junction bases with no gene match: 9. The CDR3 runs to 16 residues. CDR3 region: CASSLRDRDRNTEAFF. CDR3 DNA (partial): TGCGCCAGCAGCCTCCGGGACAGGGATAGAAACACTGAA.

This clone came up many times. The DNA ends 3 residues before the CDR3 does, and the rest of the CDR3 is filled in from the germline J gene. This chain joins TRBV20-1 and TRBJ1-2; the D gene is possibly TRBD1 (6 bases). Trimming took off 6 bases at V and 7 bases at J, with 12 bases between the two ends. CDR3 length equals 11 residues. Germline V lookup: CDR1 DFQATT, CDR2 SNEGSKA (reference sequence). The part of the CDR3 DNA that was read is TGCAGTGCCAGGGGCCTCCTTGGC. Its protein product is CSARGLLG. The entire CDR3 protein reads CSARGLLGYTF.

This clone was observed at least ten times. The missing CDR3 end, 3 residues past where the read stops, is filled in from the germline J gene. V is TRBV30 and J is TRBJ2-5; maybe TRBD1 (6 bases). CDR1 GTSNPN and CDR2 SVGIG come from the germline V gene (reference sequence). Between the trimmed V and J ends, which lost 2 bases and 4 bases, there was a span of 14 bases. This CDR3 comprises 14 residues. CDR3 sequence reads: CAWSPYVGGETQYF. The DNA read from the CDR3 is TGTGCCTGGAGTCCTTACGTAGGGGGAGAGACC.

Many counts were recorded for this clone. The read ends 3 residues shy of where the CDR3 ends; the end is completed using the germline J gene. This rearrangement joins TRBV2 to TRBJ2-6, with D perhaps TRBD2 (5 bases). Germline assignment: CDR1 SNHLY and CDR2 FYNNEI. V was cut by 5 bases and J by 0 bases, with 11 bases left in between. The CDR3 sequence is 16 residues long. CDR3 sequence: CASSFGLISGANVLTF. Partial CDR3 DNA: TGTGCCAGCAGTTTCGGACTGATCTCTGGGGCCAACGTC.

There are many counts of this clone. The read gets to within 3 residues of the CDR3 end, and the germline J gene fills in the rest. The gene calls are TRBV12-5 and TRBJ1-3; 7 bases align to TRBD1. The length of the CDR3 is 17 residues. The V and J ends lost 1 base and 4 bases, in that order; junction bases with no gene match: 10. The germline V gene has CDR1 LGHNT and CDR2 FRNRAP. This CDR3 reads CASGLGQTGRGGNTIYF. The CDR3 DNA, read in part, is TGTGCTAGTGGTTTGGGACAGACAGGGAGGGGGGGAAACACC. Full variable domain (remainder filled in from reference TRBV12-5 and TRBJ1-3): DARVTQTPRHKVTEMGQEVTMRCQPILGHNTVFWYRQTMMQGLELLAYFRNRAPLDDSGMPKDRFSAEMPDATLATLKIQPSEPRDSAVYFCASGLGQTGRGGNTIYFGEGSWLTVV.

With respect to this clone: The CDR3 end is not reached by the read, which stops 3 residues before it; the germline J gene fills it in. The V and J genes are TRBV27 and TRBJ2-7, with 9 bases that match TRBD2. V lost 5 bases, J lost 3 bases, and 5 bases stayed unmatched. The CDR3 length is 14 residues. Germline CDR1 reads MNHEY; CDR2 reads SMNVEV (reference sequence). The part of the CDR3 DNA that was read is TGTGCCAGCAGTGGAGCGGGGGGCTACTACGAG. Protein: CASSGAGGYYE. The whole CDR3 protein is CASSGAGGYYEQYF.

This clone has a count of ten or more. Coverage ceases 3 residues before the CDR3 finishes, and the germline J gene fills in the end. The V call is TRBV2, the J call TRBJ2-7; 9 bases fit TRBD1. The CDR3 is 14 amino acids. Germline trimming cut 4 bases from V and 2 bases from J; bases unmatched to any gene: 3. Germline loops: CDR1 SNHLY, CDR2 FYNNEI. This chain's CDR3 is CASSADRGAYEQYF. The DNA read from the CDR3 is TGTGCCAGCAGTGCGGACAGGGGCGCCTACGAG.

At least ten counts were recorded for this clone. Read sequence stops 3 residues before the CDR3 end, and the germline J gene provides the missing end. V and J are TRBV11-3 and TRBJ2-1, with a possible D match to TRBD2 (5 bases). Germline CDR1 is SGHNT and CDR2 is YENEEA. V was clipped by 2 bases and J by 4 bases, with 12 bases between them. The CDR3 length is 15 residues. The part of the CDR3 DNA that was read is TGTGCCAGCAGCTTAAACGGGCCGGGGTACAATGAG. This translates into CASSLNGPGYNE. The CDR3, in full, reads CASSLNGPGYNEQFF.

In its sample, this clone was seen many times. The sequenced fragment ends 3 residues before the CDR3 boundary, so the rest is inferred from the germline J gene. The chain has TRBV7-2 and TRBJ2-3, with D possibly being TRBD1 (6 bases). This CDR3 has 11 amino acids. Germline loops: CDR1 SGHTA, CDR2 FQGNSA. The part of the CDR3 DNA that was read is TGTGCCAGCAGCTCCCAGGGGACG. It yields the protein CASSSQGT. The whole CDR3 region reads CASSSQGTQYF.

This clone was detected only a few times. The sequenced fragment ends 3 residues before the CDR3 boundary, so the rest is inferred from the germline J gene. The rearrangement uses TRBV4-2 and TRBJ2-5; 9 bases align to TRBD2. V was pared by 3 bases and J by 5 bases, with 7 bases of the junction left unmatched. Per the germline V gene, CDR1 is LGHNA and CDR2 is YNFKEQ. This CDR3 spans 15 amino acids. The CDR3 bases that were read are TGTGCCAGCAGCCAGGGGGCGGGGGGGAGGGAGACC. Residues: CASSQGAGGRET. The entire CDR3 protein is CASSQGAGGRETQYF.

This clone was observed many times. The read terminates 3 residues before the CDR3 end, so the remaining end is supplied by the germline J gene. V usage is TRBV13 and J usage is TRBJ1-2; 9 bases fit TRBD1. The V gene end was trimmed by 1 base and the J gene end by 3 bases; junction bases not matched to a gene: 3. Germline loops: CDR1 PRHDT, CDR2 FYEKMQ (reference sequence). The CDR3 extends over 15 amino acids. The covered CDR3 bases are TGTGCCAGCAGCTTAGCGACAGGGGGGGACTATGGC. This encodes CASSLATGGDYG. Given in full, the CDR3 is CASSLATGGDYGYTF.

This clone was seen repeatedly, ten times or more. The read falls 3 residues short of the CDR3 end, and the missing part is taken from the germline J gene. The rearrangement links TRBV12-3 or TRBV12-4 to TRBJ2-7, with TRBD2 as a possible D gene (5 bases). Trimming took off 5 bases at V and 0 bases at J, with 14 bases between the two ends. The CDR3 runs to 15 residues. The CDR3 here is CASSPDFPSSYEQYF. The CDR3 DNA, read in part, is TGTGCCAGCAGTCCGGACTTTCCGAGCTCCTACGAG.

At least ten counts were recorded for this clone. From the germline J gene comes the end of the CDR3, since the read stops 3 residues before it. The chain uses TRBV29-1 and TRBJ1-1; 7 bases match TRBD1. The CDR3 has 11 amino acids. The germline gives CDR1 SQVTM, CDR2 ANQGSEA. The sequenced CDR3 bases are TGCAGCGCCACAGGGGCTGAGTTA. Translation gives CSATGAEL. The whole CDR3 region reads CSATGAELAFF.

The table lists this clone with a few counts. The sequence runs out 3 residues before the end of the CDR3; the remainder is reconstructed from the germline J gene. The V and J genes are TRBV19 and TRBJ2-3; D remains unclear. Germline-derived CDR1 and CDR2 are LNHDA and SQIVND (reference sequence). The CDR3 has 16 amino acids. CDR3 DNA (partial): TGTGCCAGTAGTATAGGGGTGGGTGATAGCAATCAGCCG. Residues: CASSIGVGDSNQP. The entire CDR3 reads CASSIGVGDSNQPQYF.

This clone has at least ten counts. The read ends 3 residues early relative to the CDR3; the germline J gene fills the gap. The chain recombines TRBV5-4 with TRBJ2-2; 7 nucleotides align to TRBD2. Germline lookup yields CDR1 SGHNT and CDR2 YYREEE (reference sequence). This CDR3 region has 15 residues. The CDR3 bases that were read are TGTGCCAGCAGCTTGAGGACGGGGGGAAATGAAAAG. Its protein product is CASSLRTGGNEK. The entire CDR3 is CASSLRTGGNEKLFF.

Many counts were recorded for this clone. The read stops 3 residues short of the end of the CDR3; the missing end is completed from the germline J gene. V is TRBV20-1 and J is TRBJ2-1, with 16 bases fitting TRBD2. V lost 6 bases and J lost 8; bases outside the gene matches: 7. The germline gives CDR1 DFQATT, CDR2 SNEGSKA (reference sequence). The CDR3 contains 15 residues. CDR3 DNA (partial): TGCAGTGCGGAACCGGGACTAGCGGGGGGGTATGAG. Translation: CSAEPGLAGGYE. Given in full, the CDR3 is CSAEPGLAGGYEQFF.

This clone occurred a few times. The observed sequence ends 3 residues before the CDR3 terminus, with the missing tail filled in from the germline J gene. The chain is built from TRBV7-6 and TRBJ2-5, with D perhaps matching TRBD2 (6 bases). In germline, CDR1 is SGHVS, CDR2 FNYEAQ. Between the trimmed V and J ends, which lost 1 base and 1 base, there was a span of 10 bases. CDR3 length equals 15 residues. The CDR3 loop reads CASSLGRGFQETQYF. CDR3 DNA, as far as it was read: TGTGCCAGCAGCTTAGGGAGGGGATTCCAAGAGACC.

This clone occurred many times. The read stops 3 residues short of the end of the CDR3; the missing end is completed from the germline J gene. The chain combines TRBV14 with TRBJ2-1; D may be TRBD2 (7 bases). V gave up 0 bases and J gave up 9 bases, with 15 bases separating them. Germline-derived CDR1 and CDR2 are SGHDN and FVKESK. This CDR3 spans 15 amino acids. CDR3 DNA (partial): TGTGCCAGCAGCCAAGACGGGGGGCTGTGGGGTGAG. Protein product: CASSQDGGLWGE. The whole CDR3 protein is CASSQDGGLWGEQFF.